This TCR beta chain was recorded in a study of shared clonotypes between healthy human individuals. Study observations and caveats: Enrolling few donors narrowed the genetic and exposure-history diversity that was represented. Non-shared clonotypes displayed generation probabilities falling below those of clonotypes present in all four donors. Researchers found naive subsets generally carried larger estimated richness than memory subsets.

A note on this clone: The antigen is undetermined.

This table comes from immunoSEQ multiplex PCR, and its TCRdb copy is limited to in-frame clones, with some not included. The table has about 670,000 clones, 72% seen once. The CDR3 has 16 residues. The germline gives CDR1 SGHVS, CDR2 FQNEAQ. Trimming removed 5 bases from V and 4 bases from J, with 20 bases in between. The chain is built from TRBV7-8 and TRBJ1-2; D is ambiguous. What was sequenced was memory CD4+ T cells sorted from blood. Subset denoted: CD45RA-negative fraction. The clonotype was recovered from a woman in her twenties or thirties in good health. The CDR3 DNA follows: TGTGCCAGCAGCCAAATAAGTAGTTGGGGAACCTATGGCTACACCTTC. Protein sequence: CASSQISSWGTYGYTF.